This T cell receptor beta chain originates from a study of blood T cell repertoires in COVID-19. Study context: Sources were T cells, B-cell-depleted T cells, or PBMCs; the material itself was cDNA or gDNA.

This clone came up once. Original analysis: From reference gene primer amplification, estimates of nucleated cell counts were derived. Produced via immunoSEQ multiplex PCR; TCRdb's table is partial and in-frame only. The D gene and trimming were derived from the DNA, and the V and J assignments and clone size from that table. The sample holds 200,000 to 250,000 clones, less than 85% seen once. Germline trimming cut 4 bases from V and 3 bases from J; bases unmatched to any gene: 7. Per germline, CDR1 SGHRS and CDR2 YFSETQ. This CDR3 comprises 16 residues. This sequence originates from a woman between 65 and 79 years old with acute or convalescent COVID-19. The chain has TRBV5-1 and TRBJ1-2; 12 bases align to TRBD1. Sequenced sample: peripheral blood. CDR3 protein: CASSVTGTGGDYGYTF. The DNA of the CDR3 is TGCGCCAGCAGCGTGACGGGGACAGGGGGCGACTATGGCTACACCTTC.